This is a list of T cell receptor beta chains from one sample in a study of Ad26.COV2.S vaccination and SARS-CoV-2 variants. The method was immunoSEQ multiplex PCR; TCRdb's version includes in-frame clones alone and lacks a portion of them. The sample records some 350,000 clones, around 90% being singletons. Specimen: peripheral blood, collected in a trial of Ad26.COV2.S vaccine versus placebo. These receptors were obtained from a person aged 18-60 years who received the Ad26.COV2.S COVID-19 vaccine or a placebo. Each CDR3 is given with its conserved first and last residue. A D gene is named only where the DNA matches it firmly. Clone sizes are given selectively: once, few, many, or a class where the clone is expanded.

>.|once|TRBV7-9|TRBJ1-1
CASSAEVTEAFF
TGTGCCAGCAGCGCCGAGGTCACTGAAGCTTTCTTT
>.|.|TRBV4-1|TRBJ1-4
CASSQSASTNEKLFF
TGCGCCAGCAGCCAATCAGCTTCAACTAATGAAAAACTGTTTTTT
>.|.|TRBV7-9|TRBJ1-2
CASSFGGDYGYTF
TGTGCCAGCAGCTTCGGGGGAGACTATGGCTACACCTTC
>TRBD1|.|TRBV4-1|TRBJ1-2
CASTGTESGYTF
TGCGCCAGTACCGGGACAGAGAGTGGCTACACCTTC
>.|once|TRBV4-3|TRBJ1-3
CASSQDYREGNTIYF
TGCGCCAGCAGCCAAGACTACAGAGAGGGAAACACCATATATTTT
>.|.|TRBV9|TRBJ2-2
CASSGSIGELFF
TGTGCCAGCAGCGGGTCGATAGGGGAGCTGTTTTTT
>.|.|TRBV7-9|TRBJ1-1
CASSSPPGENTEAFF
TGTGCCAGCAGCTCCCCCCCCGGGGAGAACACTGAAGCTTTCTTT
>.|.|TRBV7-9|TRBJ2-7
CASSPALVTDEQYF
TGTGCCAGCAGCCCGGCTCTGGTGACAGACGAGCAGTACTTC
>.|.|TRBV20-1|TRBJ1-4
CSARDIEKLFF
TGCAGTGCTAGAGATATTGAAAAACTGTTTTTT
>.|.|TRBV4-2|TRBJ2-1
CASSPGRSSNEQFF
TGTGCCAGCAGCCCGGGTCGTTCGAGTAATGAGCAGTTCTTC
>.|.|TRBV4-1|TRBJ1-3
CASSLMGKFSGNTIYF
TGCGCCAGCAGCCTTATGGGCAAATTCTCTGGAAACACCATATATTTT
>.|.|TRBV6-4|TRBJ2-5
CASSNPGETQYF
TGTGCCAGCAGTAACCCTGGGGAGACCCAGTACTTC
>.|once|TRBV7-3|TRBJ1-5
CASSQQGSSNQPQHF
TGTGCCAGCAGCCAGCAGGGGTCAAGCAATCAGCCCCAGCATTTT
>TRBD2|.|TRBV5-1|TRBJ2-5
CASSLASGVEETQYF
TGCGCCAGCAGCTTGGCCAGCGGGGTCGAAGAGACCCAGTACTTC
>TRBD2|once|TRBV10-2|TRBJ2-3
CASSLAGGRPDTQYF
TGCGCCAGCAGTTTAGCGGGGGGGCGCCCAGATACGCAGTATTTT